The 8 T cell receptor beta chains below come from one sample, sequenced in a study of cytomegalovirus exposure and HLA in healthy donors. Primers: 60 Vbeta forward and 13 Jbeta reverse. Sequenced by immunoSEQ multiplex PCR; TCRdb stores in-frame clones only, minus some. The table shows about 160,000 clones, with roughly 84% occurring only once. Sequenced material: PBMCs. Receptors originate from a boy under 10 years old in good health and CMV-seronegative.

The J gene is TRBJ1-2, the V gene TRBV27, with TRBD1 identical over 7 bases. The trim removed 2 bases at V and 3 bases at J, leaving 3 bases unmatched. The CDR3 contains 14 residues. Germline CDR1 MNHEY, CDR2 SMNVEV (reference sequence). The chain's CDR3 is CASSLPDRDYGYTF. The DNA for the CDR3 is TGTGCCAGCAGTTTACCCGACAGGGACTATGGCTACACCTTC.

The chain has TRBV5-4 and TRBJ1-2, with 8 bases lining up with TRBD1. Germline CDR1 SGHNT, CDR2 YYREEE (reference sequence). CDR3 length: 17 residues. J gave up 4 bases and V 4 bases, and 15 bases lay outside the gene matches. CDR3 in amino acids: CASSLRPGTGFGYGYTF. Here the CDR3 DNA reads TGTGCCAGCAGCCTACGTCCCGGGACAGGTTTTGGCTATGGCTACACCTTC.

This chain's CDR3 is CASSLRTGESTEAFF. The CDR3 DNA reads as TGTGCCAGCAGCCTCCGGACAGGGGAGAGCACTGAAGCTTTCTTT. V and J are TRBV7-6 and TRBJ1-1; TRBD1 matches 9 bases. The CDR3 runs 15 residues. Per the germline V gene, CDR1 is SGHVS and CDR2 is FNYEAQ. Trimming cost V 5 bases and J 4 bases; bases outside gene matches: 8.

The chain uses TRBV6-5 and TRBJ2-7; D perhaps matches TRBD2 (6 bases). The CDR3 consists of 15 residues. Trimming shortened V by 8 bases and J by 4 bases, and 21 bases separated the two germline ends. The germline gives CDR1 MNHEY, CDR2 SVGAGI. The CDR3 sequence is CASRPGGSRAYEQYF. The CDR3 coding sequence is TGTGCCAGCCGGCCCGGAGGGAGCAGAGCGTACGAGCAGTACTTC.

This sequence joins TRBV27 and TRBJ2-3; weak D call: TRBD2 (6 bases). CDR3 length: 13 amino acids. The V gene lost 7 bases and the J gene lost 3 bases, with 11 bases spanning the gap. The V gene's germline CDR1 is MNHEY and CDR2 SMNVEV (reference sequence). The DNA of the CDR3 is TGTGCCAGCAAGGTGGGGAGGACAGATACGCAGTATTTT. It encodes CASKVGRTDTQYF.

Only a few counts were recorded for this clone. CDR3 sequence: CASSEHIVEGAYIKLFF. In DNA, the CDR3 is TGTGCCAGCAGTGAACACATAGTGGAGGGGGCTTATATAAAACTGTTTTTT. The chain is built from TRBV6-1 and TRBJ1-4; the match to TRBD1 covers 7 bases. V shed 2 bases and J 10 bases; nucleotides not matched to a gene: 16. CDR3 size: 17 residues. The germline V gene has CDR1 MNHNS and CDR2 SASEGT.

This rearrangement joins TRBV27 to TRBJ2-7, with 7 bases matching TRBD2. The CDR3 covers 13 residues. V shed 8 bases and J 0 bases; nucleotides not matched to a gene: 4. Looked up from germline, CDR1 is MNHEY and CDR2 is SMNVEV (reference sequence). In nucleotides, the CDR3 is TGTGCCAGCGGGCAGCGGGGCTCCTACGAGCAGTACTTC. This gives the protein CASGQRGSYEQYF.

This sequence joins TRBV6-5 and TRBJ1-2, with 8 bases that match TRBD1. The CDR3 covers 15 residues. CDR1 is MNHEY, CDR2 SVGAGI, per germline. J was trimmed by 0 bases and V by 5 bases; bases with no gene match: 5. The CDR3, as DNA: TGTGCCAGCAGTAGGGGACAGGCATCTAACTATGGCTACACCTTC. Amino acid sequence: CASSRGQASNYGYTF.